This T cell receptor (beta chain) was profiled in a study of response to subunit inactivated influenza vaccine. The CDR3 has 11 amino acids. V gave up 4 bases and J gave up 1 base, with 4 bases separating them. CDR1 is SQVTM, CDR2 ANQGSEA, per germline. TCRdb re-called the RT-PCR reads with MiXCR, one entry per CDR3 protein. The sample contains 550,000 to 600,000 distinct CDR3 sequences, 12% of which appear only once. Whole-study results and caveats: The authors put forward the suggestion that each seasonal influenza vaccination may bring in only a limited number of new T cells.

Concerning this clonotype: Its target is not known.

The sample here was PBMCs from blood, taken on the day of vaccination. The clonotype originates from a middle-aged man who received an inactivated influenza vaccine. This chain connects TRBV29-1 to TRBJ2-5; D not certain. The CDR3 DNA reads TGCAGCGTTGGTCCCCAAGAGACCCAGTACTTC. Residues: CSVGPQETQYF.